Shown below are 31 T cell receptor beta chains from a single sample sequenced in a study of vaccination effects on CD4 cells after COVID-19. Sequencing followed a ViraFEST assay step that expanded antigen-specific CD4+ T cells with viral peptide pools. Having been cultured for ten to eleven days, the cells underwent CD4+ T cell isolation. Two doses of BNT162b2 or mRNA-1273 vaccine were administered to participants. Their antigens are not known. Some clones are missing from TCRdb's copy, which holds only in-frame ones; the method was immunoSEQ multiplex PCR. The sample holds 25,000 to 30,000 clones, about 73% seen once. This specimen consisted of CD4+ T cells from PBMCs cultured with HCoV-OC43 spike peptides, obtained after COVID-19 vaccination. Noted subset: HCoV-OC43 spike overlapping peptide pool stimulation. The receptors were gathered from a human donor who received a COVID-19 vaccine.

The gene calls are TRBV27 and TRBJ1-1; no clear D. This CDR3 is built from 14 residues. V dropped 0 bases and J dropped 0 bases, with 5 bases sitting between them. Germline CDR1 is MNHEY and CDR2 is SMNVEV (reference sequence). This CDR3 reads CASSLSGLNTEAFF. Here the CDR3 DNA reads TGTGCCAGCAGTTTATCGGGCCTGAACACTGAAGCTTTCTTT.

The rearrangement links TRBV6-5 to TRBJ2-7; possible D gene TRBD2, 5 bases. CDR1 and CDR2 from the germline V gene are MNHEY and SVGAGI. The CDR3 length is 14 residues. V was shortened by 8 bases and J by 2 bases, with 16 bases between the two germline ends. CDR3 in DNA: TGTGCCAGCTGCCCCGAGGGTCCGACCTACGAGCAGTACTTC. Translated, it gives CASCPEGPTYEQYF.

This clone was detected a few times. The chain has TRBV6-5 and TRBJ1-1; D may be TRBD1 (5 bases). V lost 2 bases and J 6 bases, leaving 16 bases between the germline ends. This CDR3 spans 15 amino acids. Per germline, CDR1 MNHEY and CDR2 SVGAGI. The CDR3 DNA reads TGTGCCAGCAGTTACGGGGGATCACTTCGCGCTGAAGCTTTCTTT. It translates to CASSYGGSLRAEAFF.

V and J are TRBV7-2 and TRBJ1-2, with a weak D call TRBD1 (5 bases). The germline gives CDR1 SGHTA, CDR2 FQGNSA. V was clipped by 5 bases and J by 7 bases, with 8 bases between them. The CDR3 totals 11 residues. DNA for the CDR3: TGTGCCAGCAGCCAGACAGTTGGCTACACCTTC. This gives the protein CASSQTVGYTF.

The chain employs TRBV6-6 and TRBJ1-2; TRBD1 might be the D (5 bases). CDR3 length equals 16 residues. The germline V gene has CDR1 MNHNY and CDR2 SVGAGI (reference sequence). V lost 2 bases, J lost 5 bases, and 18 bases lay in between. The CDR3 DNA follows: TGTGCCAGCAGTTACGGGCTTGGGGGGAATCTTTATGGCTACACCTTC. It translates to CASSYGLGGNLYGYTF.

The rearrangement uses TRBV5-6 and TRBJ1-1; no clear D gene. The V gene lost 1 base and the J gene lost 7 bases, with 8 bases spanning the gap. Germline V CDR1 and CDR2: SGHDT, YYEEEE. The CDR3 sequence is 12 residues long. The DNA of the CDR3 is TGTGCCAGCAGCTTGTTACTGGATGAAGCTTTCTTT. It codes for CASSLLLDEAFF. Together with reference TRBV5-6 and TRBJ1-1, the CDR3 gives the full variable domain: DAGVTQSPTHLIKTRGQQVTLRCSPKSGHDTVSWYQQALGQGPQFIFQYYEEEERQRGNFPDRFSGHQFPNYSSELNVNALLLGDSALYLCASSLLLDEAFFGQGTRLTVV.

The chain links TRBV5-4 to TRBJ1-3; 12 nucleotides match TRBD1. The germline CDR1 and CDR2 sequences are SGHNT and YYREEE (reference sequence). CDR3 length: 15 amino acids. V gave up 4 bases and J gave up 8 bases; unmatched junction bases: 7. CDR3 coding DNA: TGTGCCAGCAGCATCTTGGGACAGGGGGCAGACACCATATATTTT. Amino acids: CASSILGQGADTIYF.

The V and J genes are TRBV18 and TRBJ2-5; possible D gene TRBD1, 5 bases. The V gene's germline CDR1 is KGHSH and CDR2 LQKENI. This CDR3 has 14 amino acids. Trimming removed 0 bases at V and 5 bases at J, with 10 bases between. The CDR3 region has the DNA TGTGCCAGCTCACCACCGGGGCGGACCGAGACCCAGTACTTC. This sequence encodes CASSPPGRTETQYF.

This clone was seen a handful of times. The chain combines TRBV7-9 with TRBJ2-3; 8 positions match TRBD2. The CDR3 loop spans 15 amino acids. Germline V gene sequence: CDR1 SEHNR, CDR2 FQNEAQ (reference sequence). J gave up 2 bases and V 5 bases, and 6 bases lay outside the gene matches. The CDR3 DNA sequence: TGTGCCAGCAGCCCGGGACTAGAAAACACAGATACGCAGTATTTT. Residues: CASSPGLENTDTQYF.

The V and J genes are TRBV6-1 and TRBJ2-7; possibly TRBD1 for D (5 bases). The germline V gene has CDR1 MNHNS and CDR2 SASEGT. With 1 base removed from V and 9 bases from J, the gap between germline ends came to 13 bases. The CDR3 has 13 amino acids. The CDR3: CASSEEANQGQYF. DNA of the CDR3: TGTGCCAGCAGTGAAGAGGCGAACCAGGGGCAGTACTTC.

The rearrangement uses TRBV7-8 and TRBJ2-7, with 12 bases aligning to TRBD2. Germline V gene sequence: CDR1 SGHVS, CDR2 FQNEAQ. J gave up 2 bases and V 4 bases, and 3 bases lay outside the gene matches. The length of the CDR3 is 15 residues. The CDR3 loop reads CASSSSGGAAYEQYF. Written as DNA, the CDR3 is TGTGCCAGCAGCTCTAGCGGGGGGGCCGCCTACGAGCAGTACTTC.

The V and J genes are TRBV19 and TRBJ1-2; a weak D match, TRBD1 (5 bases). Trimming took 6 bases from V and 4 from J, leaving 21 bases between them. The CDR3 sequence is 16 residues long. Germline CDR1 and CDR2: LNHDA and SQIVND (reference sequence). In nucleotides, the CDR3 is TGTGCCAGTAGACCGGCTTTTGGGGGGAACGTCTATGGCTACACCTTC. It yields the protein CASRPAFGGNVYGYTF.

As DNA, the CDR3 is TGTGCCAGCAGTGAAGCGTGGGCTAGCGGGTACAATGAGCAGTTCTTC. As protein: CASSEAWASGYNEQFF. The chain carries TRBV6-1 and TRBJ2-1; the match to TRBD2 covers 8 bases. The CDR3 runs to 16 residues. Germline V CDR1 and CDR2: MNHNS, SASEGT. V lost 0 bases, J lost 4 bases, and 5 bases stayed unmatched.

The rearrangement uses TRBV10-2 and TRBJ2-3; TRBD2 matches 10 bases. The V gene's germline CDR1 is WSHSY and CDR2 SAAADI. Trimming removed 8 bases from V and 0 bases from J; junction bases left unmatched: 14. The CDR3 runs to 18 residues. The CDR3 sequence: CASLGLAGEVQSTDTQYF. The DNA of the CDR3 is TGCGCCAGCCTCGGTCTAGCGGGGGAAGTCCAAAGCACAGATACGCAGTATTTT.

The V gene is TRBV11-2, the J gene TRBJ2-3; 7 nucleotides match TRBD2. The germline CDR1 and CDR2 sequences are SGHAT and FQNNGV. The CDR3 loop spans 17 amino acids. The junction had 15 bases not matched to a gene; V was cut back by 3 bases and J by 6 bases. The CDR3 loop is CASSFLAAAGVYDTQYF. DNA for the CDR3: TGTGCCAGCAGCTTTTTAGCTGCGGCGGGGGTATACGATACGCAGTATTTT.

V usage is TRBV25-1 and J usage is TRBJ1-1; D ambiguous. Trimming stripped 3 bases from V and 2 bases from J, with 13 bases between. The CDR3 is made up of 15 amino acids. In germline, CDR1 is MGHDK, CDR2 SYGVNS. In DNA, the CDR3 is TGTGCCAGCAGTGACGGCGGGTTCTCAAACACTGAAGCTTTCTTT. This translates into CASSDGGFSNTEAFF.

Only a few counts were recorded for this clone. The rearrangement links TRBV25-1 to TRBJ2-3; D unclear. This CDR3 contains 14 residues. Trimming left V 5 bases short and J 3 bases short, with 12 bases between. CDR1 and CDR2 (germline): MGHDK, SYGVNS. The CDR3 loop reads CASSPGGSTDTQYF. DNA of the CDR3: TGTGCCAGCAGTCCCGGCGGTAGTACAGATACGCAGTATTTT.

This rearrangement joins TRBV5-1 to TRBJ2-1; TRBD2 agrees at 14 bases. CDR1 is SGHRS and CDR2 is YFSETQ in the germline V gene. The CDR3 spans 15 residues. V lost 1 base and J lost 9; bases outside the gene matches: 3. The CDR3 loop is CASSLRTSGRSEQFF. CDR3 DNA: TGCGCCAGCAGCTTGAGGACTAGCGGGAGGAGTGAGCAGTTCTTC.

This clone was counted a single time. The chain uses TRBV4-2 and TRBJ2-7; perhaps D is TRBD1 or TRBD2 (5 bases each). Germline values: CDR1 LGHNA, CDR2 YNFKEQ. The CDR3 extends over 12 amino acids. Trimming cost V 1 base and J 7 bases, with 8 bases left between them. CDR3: CASSQVGEEQYF. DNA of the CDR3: TGTGCCAGCAGCCAAGTGGGGGAAGAGCAGTACTTC.

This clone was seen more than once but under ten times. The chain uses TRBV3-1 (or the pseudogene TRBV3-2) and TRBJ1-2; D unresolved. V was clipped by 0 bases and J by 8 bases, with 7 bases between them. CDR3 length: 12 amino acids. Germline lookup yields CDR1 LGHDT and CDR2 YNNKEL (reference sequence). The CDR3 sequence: CASSQEALGYTF. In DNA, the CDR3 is TGTGCCAGCAGCCAAGAGGCGTTGGGCTACACCTTC.

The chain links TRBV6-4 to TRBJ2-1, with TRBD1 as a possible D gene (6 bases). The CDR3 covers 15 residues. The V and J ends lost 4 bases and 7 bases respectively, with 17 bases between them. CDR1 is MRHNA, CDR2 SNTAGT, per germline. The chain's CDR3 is CASSAQGRSGNEQFF. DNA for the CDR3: TGTGCCAGCAGTGCTCAGGGGCGGAGCGGAAATGAGCAGTTCTTC.

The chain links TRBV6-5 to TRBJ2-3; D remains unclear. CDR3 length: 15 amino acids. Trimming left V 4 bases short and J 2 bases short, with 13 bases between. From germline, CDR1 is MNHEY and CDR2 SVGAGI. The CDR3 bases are TGTGCCAGCAGTTGGGAAGCCTTGATCACAGATACGCAGTATTTT. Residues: CASSWEALITDTQYF.

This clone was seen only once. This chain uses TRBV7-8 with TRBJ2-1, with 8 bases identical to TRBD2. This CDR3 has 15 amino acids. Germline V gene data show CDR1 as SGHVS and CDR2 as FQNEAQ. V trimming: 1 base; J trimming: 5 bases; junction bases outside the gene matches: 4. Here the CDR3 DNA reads TGTGCCAGCAGCTTAGGGCTAGCGGGTAACAATGAGCAGTTCTTC. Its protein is CASSLGLAGNNEQFF.

The CDR3 here is CASSLGGPGGQETQYF. The CDR3 DNA reads TGTGCCAGCAGCTTAGGAGGACCGGGAGGACAAGAGACCCAGTACTTC. The gene calls are TRBV11-3 and TRBJ2-5, with TRBD2 matching over 7 bases. Germline-derived CDR1 and CDR2 are SGHNT and YENEEA. The V segment lost 1 base and the J segment 2 bases; nucleotides outside the gene matches: 7. This CDR3 region has 16 residues.

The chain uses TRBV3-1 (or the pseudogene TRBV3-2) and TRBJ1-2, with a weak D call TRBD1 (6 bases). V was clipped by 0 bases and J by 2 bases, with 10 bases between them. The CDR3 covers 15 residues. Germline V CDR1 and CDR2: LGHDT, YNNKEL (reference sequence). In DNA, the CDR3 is TGTGCCAGCAGCCAAGATGCCGGGGGCAACTATGGCTACACCTTC. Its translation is CASSQDAGGNYGYTF.

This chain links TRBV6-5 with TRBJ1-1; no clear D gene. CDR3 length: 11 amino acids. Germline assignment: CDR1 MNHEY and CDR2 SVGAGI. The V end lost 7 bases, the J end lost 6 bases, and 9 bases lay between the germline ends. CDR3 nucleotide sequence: TGTGCCAGCAAGGAGAATTCTGAAGCTTTCTTT. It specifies CASKENSEAFF.

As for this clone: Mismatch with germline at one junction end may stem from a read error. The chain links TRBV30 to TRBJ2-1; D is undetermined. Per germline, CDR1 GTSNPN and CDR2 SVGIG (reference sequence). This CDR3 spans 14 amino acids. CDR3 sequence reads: CAWTSGFVYDEQFF. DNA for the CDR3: TGTGCCTGGACTTCCGGGTTTGTCTACGATGAGCAGTTCTTC. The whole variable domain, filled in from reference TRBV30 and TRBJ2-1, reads SQTIHQWPATLVQPVGSPLSLECTVEGTSNPNLYWYRQAAGRGLQLLFYSVGIGQISSEVPQNLSASRPQDRQFILSSKKLLLSDSGFYLCAWTSGFVYDEQFFGPGTRLTVL.

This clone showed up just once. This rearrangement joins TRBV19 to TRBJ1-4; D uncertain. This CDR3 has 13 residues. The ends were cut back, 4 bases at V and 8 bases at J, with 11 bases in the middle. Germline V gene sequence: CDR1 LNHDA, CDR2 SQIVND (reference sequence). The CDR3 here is CASSTRGGEKLFF. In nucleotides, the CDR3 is TGTGCCAGTAGTACCCGCGGCGGCGAAAAACTGTTTTTT.

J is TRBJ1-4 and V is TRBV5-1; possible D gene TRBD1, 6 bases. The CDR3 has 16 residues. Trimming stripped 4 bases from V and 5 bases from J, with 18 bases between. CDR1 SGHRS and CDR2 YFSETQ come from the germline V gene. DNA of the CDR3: TGCGCCAGCAGCCCGGCGAGGGGGGGAGGAAATGAAAAACTGTTTTTT. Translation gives CASSPARGGGNEKLFF.

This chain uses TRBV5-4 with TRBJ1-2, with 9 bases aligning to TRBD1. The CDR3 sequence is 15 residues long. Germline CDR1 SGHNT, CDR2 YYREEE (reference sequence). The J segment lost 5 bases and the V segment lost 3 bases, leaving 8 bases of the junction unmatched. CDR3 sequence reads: CASSSNRGLGYGYTF. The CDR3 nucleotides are TGTGCCAGCAGCTCTAACAGGGGGCTAGGTTATGGCTACACCTTC.

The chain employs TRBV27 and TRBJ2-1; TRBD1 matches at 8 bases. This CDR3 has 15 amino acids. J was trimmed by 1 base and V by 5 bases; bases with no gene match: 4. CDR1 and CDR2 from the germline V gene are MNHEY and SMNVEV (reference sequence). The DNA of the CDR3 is TGTGCCAGCAGTGGACAGGGCCAATCCTACAATGAGCAGTTCTTC. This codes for CASSGQGQSYNEQFF.